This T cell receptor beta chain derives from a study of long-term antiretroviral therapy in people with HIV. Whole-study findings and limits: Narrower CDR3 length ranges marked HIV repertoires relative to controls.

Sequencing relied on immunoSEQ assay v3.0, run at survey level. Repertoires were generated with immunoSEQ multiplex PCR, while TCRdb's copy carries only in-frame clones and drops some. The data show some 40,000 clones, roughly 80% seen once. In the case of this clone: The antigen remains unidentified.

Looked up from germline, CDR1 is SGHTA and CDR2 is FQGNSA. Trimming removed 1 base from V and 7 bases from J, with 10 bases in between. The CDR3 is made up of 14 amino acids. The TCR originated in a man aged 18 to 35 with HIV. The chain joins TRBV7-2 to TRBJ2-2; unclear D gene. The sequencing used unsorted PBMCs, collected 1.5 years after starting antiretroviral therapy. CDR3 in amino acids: CASSLGQAGGELFF. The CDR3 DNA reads TGTGCCAGCAGCTTAGGTCAGGCAGGCGGGGAGCTGTTTTTT.